The rows below give T cell receptor beta chains drawn from one sample of a study of T cell responses to AZD1222 COVID-19 vaccine. Sequencing used immunoSEQ multiplex PCR; TCRdb keeps in-frame clones, though not all of them. Altogether 150,000 to 250,000 clones are present, roughly 92% being singletons, with the ten largest covering 0.95% to 1.1%. The material sequenced was peripheral blood, taken 28 days after the second AZD1222 dose. The source of these receptors is an adult who received the AZD1222 COVID-19 vaccine. CDR3s include the opening cysteine and the closing phenylalanine or tryptophan. The order of the fields is J gene, V gene, D gene, clone size, CDR3 protein, CDR3 DNA. A D gene is named only where the DNA matches it firmly. Some rows have no size entry. The others give once, few or many, or a class for an expanded clone.

TRBJ2-3 TRBV19 TRBD1 . CATRGQGRNTDTQYF TGTGCCACCAGGGGACAGGGGAGGAACACAGATACGCAGTATTTT
TRBJ1-5 TRBV30 . . CAWSVRGRFIRGQPQHF TGTGCCTGGAGTGTACGCGGTCGGTTTATTCGGGGACAGCCCCAGCATTTT
TRBJ2-7 TRBV18 . . CASSPSDEQYF TGTGCCAGCTCACCCTCAGACGAGCAGTACTTC
TRBJ2-5 TRBV7-2 TRBD2 . CASSSGLAGGGRETQYF TGTGCCAGCAGTAGCGGACTAGCGGGGGGAGGACGAGAGACCCAGTACTTC
TRBJ1-1 TRBV19 . . CASSIVGATEAFF TGTGCCAGTAGTATCGTGGGTGCCACTGAAGCTTTCTTT
TRBJ1-2 TRBV5-5 . . CASSSRSVNGYTF TGTGCCAGCAGCTCGCGGTCAGTAAATGGCTACACCTTC
TRBJ1-6 TRBV3-1/TRBV3-2 TRBD1 few CASTQGGDTGASPLHF TGTGCCTCCACCCAGGGGGGGGATACGGGGGCGTCACCCCTCCACTTT
TRBJ2-7 TRBV7-9 . . CASSPNPSSWQYF TGTGCCAGCAGCCCAAATCCTTCTTCGTGGCAGTACTTC
TRBJ1-2 TRBV4-1 . . CASSQEGYGYTF TGCGCCAGCAGCCAAGAAGGCTATGGCTACACCTTC
TRBJ2-7 TRBV18 TRBD1 . CASSPSQGAGEQYF TGTGCCAGCTCACCCTCCCAGGGGGCGGGCGAGCAGTACTTC
TRBJ2-5 TRBV18 . once CASSPGFQETQYF TGTGCCAGCTCACCAGGTTTTCAAGAGACCCAGTACTTC
TRBJ1-2 TRBV4-2 . . CASSQAAQGYGYTF TGTGCCAGCAGCCAAGCAGCGCAGGGGTATGGCTACACCTTC
TRBJ1-5 TRBV6-6 . . CASSYRSNQPQHF TGTGCCAGCAGTTACAGGAGCAATCAGCCCCAGCATTTT
TRBJ2-3 TRBV6-2/TRBV6-3 TRBD2 . CASSQQRGGRGTQYF TGTGCCAGCAGCCAACAGCGGGGGGGTCGTGGTACGCAGTATTTT
TRBJ2-2 TRBV5-1 . once CASSLVQANTGELFF TGCGCCAGCAGCTTGGTTCAGGCGAACACCGGGGAGCTGTTTTTT
TRBJ1-6 TRBV6-5 TRBD1 . CASRNQGALNSPLHF TGTGCCAGCCGAAACCAGGGGGCCCTTAATTCACCCCTCCACTTT
TRBJ2-7 TRBV18 . . CASSPPNHGQWNEQYF TGTGCCAGCTCACCACCTAATCATGGACAGTGGAACGAGCAGTACTTC
TRBJ1-1 TRBV3-1/TRBV3-2 . once CASSLPQGSGTEAFF TGTGCCAGCAGCCTCCCCCAGGGCTCCGGCACTGAAGCTTTCTTT
TRBJ2-2 TRBV7-9 TRBD1 . CASSSRKGQGQGNTGELFF TGTGCCAGCAGCTCGCGCAAGGGACAGGGCCAGGGGAACACCGGGGAGCTGTTTTTT
TRBJ2-1 TRBV18 . . CASSPRSGRYNEQFF TGTGCCAGCTCACCGCGGTCAGGGAGGTACAATGAGCAGTTCTTC
TRBJ2-5 TRBV6-9 . few CASSYGPYF TGTGCCAGCAGTTATGGGCCGTACTTC
TRBJ1-6 TRBV6-2/TRBV6-3 . . CASSIQGKGSPLHF TGTGCCAGCAGTATACAGGGAAAGGGTTCACCCCTCCACTTT
TRBJ1-4 TRBV11-2 . . CASTSIRGRREKLFF TGTGCCAGCACCTCAATACGGGGGCGGCGTGAAAAACTGTTTTTT